One and the same sample provided the 19 T cell receptor beta chains below, sequenced in a study of blood T cell repertoires in COVID-19. The assay was immunoSEQ multiplex PCR, and TCRdb's table has in-frame clones only and misses some. The data hold roughly 210,000 clones, with around 90% observed a single time. Sequenced material: PBMCs or T cells enriched from blood (not recorded which). The receptors originated from a man aged 30-40 years in a cohort exposed to, infected with or recovered from COVID-19 (not recorded which).

The chain links TRBV28 to TRBJ2-7; TRBD1 matches 7 bases. Germline CDR1 and CDR2: MDHEN and SYDVKM. The CDR3 has 14 residues. With V trimmed by 7 bases and J by 2 bases, 8 bases remained unmatched. The CDR3 DNA reads TGTGCCAGCACCAAGCGACAGGGAGCCTACGAGCAGTACTTC. Translated: CASTKRQGAYEQYF.

The V call is TRBV15, the J call TRBJ2-7; TRBD2 matches 7 bases. After removal of 1 base from V and 7 bases from J, the junction contained 7 bases not matched to a gene. From germline, CDR1 is LNHNV and CDR2 YYDKDF (reference sequence). The CDR3 sequence is 14 residues long. CDR3 bases: TGTGCCACCAGCAGAGTCGGATTCGGGGGGGAGCAGTACTTC. Translation: CATSRVGFGGEQYF.

This clone was observed a single time. The chain is built from TRBV6-4 and TRBJ2-2, with a tentative D call TRBD2 (7 bases). This CDR3 is 17 amino acids long. Germline lookup yields CDR1 MRHNA and CDR2 SNTAGT. V lost 0 bases to trimming and J lost 2 bases, with 13 bases between them. The CDR3 sequence is CASSDSGAGVNTGELFF. CDR3 coding DNA: TGTGCCAGCAGTGACTCGGGGGCGGGAGTCAACACCGGGGAGCTGTTTTTT.

This clone has just one count. The chain links TRBV4-1 to TRBJ2-3; 9 bases map to TRBD2. The CDR3 is 16 residues long. Germline V CDR1 and CDR2: MGHRA, YSYEKL. J was trimmed by 3 bases and V by 1 base; bases with no gene match: 5. This CDR3 reads CASSQVPSGITDTQYF. The CDR3 DNA reads TGCGCCAGCAGCCAAGTACCTAGCGGGATTACAGATACGCAGTATTTT.

The chain carries TRBV18 and TRBJ1-5; 7 bases are a match to TRBD1. The length of the CDR3 is 15 residues. CDR1 and CDR2 from the germline V gene are KGHSH and LQKENI. V lost 3 bases and J lost 4; bases outside the gene matches: 6. The CDR3 region has the DNA TGTGCCAGCTCACCGGGACAGACTATTAATCAGCCCCAGCATTTT. Amino acids: CASSPGQTINQPQHF.

J is TRBJ1-6 and V is TRBV25-1; D is ambiguous. Germline CDR1 is MGHDK and CDR2 is SYGVNS. This CDR3 region has 13 residues. V was clipped by 2 bases and J by 9 bases, with 8 bases between them. The CDR3 loop reads CASSEASVSPLHF. The CDR3 DNA follows: TGTGCCAGCAGTGAAGCGAGCGTTTCACCCCTCCACTTT.

V usage is TRBV7-8 and J usage is TRBJ2-7; 10 positions agree with TRBD2. The CDR3 sequence is 15 residues long. From germline, CDR1 is SGHVS and CDR2 FQNEAQ. V shed 4 bases and J 9 bases; nucleotides not matched to a gene: 12. This chain's CDR3 is CASSSTSGTSTGQYF. The CDR3 bases are TGTGCCAGCAGCTCCACTAGCGGGACCTCCACGGGGCAGTACTTC.

The chain is built from TRBV3-1 (or the pseudogene TRBV3-2) and TRBJ2-5; 8 nucleotides agree with TRBD1. There are 16 residues in the CDR3. V trimming: 0 bases; J trimming: 4 bases; junction bases outside the gene matches: 7. CDR1 is LGHDT and CDR2 is YNNKEL in the germline V gene (reference sequence). The CDR3 is CASSQDQDRAGETQYF. CDR3 nucleotides: TGTGCCAGCAGCCAAGACCAGGACAGGGCGGGAGAGACCCAGTACTTC.

In DNA, the CDR3 is TGTGCCAGCAGTCCCAGACAGGGGGTCCATCAGCCCCAGCATTTT. Its protein product is CASSPRQGVHQPQHF. This chain links TRBV6-5 with TRBJ1-5; 9 nucleotides align to TRBD1. The ends lost 5 bases at V and 5 bases at J; junction bases unmatched: 7. Germline-derived CDR1 and CDR2 are MNHEY and SVGAGI. The CDR3 contains 15 residues.

This clone was detected only once. This chain links TRBV7-8 with TRBJ1-2; perhaps TRBD1 as D (6 bases). Germline V lookup: CDR1 SGHVS, CDR2 FQNEAQ. The V and J ends lost 7 bases and 2 bases respectively, with 20 bases between them. The length of the CDR3 is 16 residues. CDR3 region: CASKRGGQSLNYGYTF. The CDR3 bases are TGTGCCAGCAAAAGGGGGGGGCAGTCTTTGAACTATGGCTACACCTTC. Looking up the rest from reference TRBV7-8 and TRBJ1-2 gives the full variable domain: GAGVSQSPRYKVAKRGQDVALRCDPISGHVSLFWYQQALGQGPEFLTYFQNEAQLDKSGLPSDRFFAERPEGSVSTLKIQRTQQEDSAVYLCASKRGGQSLNYGYTFGSGTRLTVV.

The rearrangement uses TRBV19 and TRBJ1-2; D gene unclear. The CDR3 loop spans 14 amino acids. Germline V gene lookup returns CDR1 LNHDA and CDR2 SQIVND (reference sequence). Trimming left V 3 bases short and J 0 bases short, with 8 bases between. CDR3 amino acids: CASSIHGANYGYTF. CDR3 nucleotide sequence: TGTGCCAGTAGTATTCATGGAGCTAACTATGGCTACACCTTC.

This chain links TRBV6-5 with TRBJ1-5; D unresolved. Per germline, CDR1 MNHEY and CDR2 SVGAGI. The CDR3 has 14 residues. V was shortened by 2 bases and J by 1 base, with 6 bases between the two germline ends. Written as DNA, the CDR3 is TGTGCCAGCAGTTACACGGGAAGCAATCAGCCCCAGCATTTT. Its protein product is CASSYTGSNQPQHF.

V and J are TRBV28 and TRBJ2-7; D is unclear. Germline values: CDR1 MDHEN, CDR2 SYDVKM. Trimming removed 3 bases from V and 2 bases from J, with 8 bases in between. This CDR3 contains 13 residues. CDR3 sequence reads: CASSFVAPYEQYF. CDR3 in DNA: TGTGCCAGCAGTTTCGTGGCACCCTACGAGCAGTACTTC. The full variable domain, completed using reference TRBV28 and TRBJ2-7, is DVKVTQSSRYLVKRTGEKVFLECVQDMDHENMFWYRQDPGLGLRLIYFSYDVKMKEKGDIPEGYSVSREKKERFSLILESASTNQTSMYLCASSFVAPYEQYFGPGTRLTVT.

The V call is TRBV6-1, the J call TRBJ2-7; D is possibly TRBD2 (6 bases). The CDR3 is 13 residues long. V was cut by 0 bases and J by 7 bases, with 10 bases left in between. CDR1 is MNHNS, CDR2 SASEGT, per germline. CDR3 sequence reads: CASSEALRGEQYF. The CDR3 nucleotides are TGTGCCAGCAGTGAAGCGCTTCGGGGGGAGCAGTACTTC.

This clone was picked up one time. The chain has TRBV4-1 and TRBJ2-3; 9 nucleotides agree with TRBD2. This CDR3 is 20 amino acids long. The trim removed 3 bases at V and 1 base at J, leaving 17 bases unmatched. Germline assignment: CDR1 MGHRA and CDR2 YSYEKL. The CDR3 coding sequence is TGCGCCAGCAGCCACAAAAGCGGGAGGCCCAAGGTATCACGCACAGATACGCAGTATTTT. It is translated as CASSHKSGRPKVSRTDTQYF.

This chain joins TRBV28 and TRBJ2-3, with TRBD1 identical over 8 bases. The CDR3 sequence is 14 residues long. J lost 5 bases, V lost 6 bases, and 7 bases had no gene match. The germline V gene has CDR1 MDHEN and CDR2 SYDVKM. In DNA, the CDR3 is TGTGCCAGCAGAAACGCAGGGGGCGAAGATACGCAGTATTTT. It encodes CASRNAGGEDTQYF.

V and J are TRBV18 and TRBJ2-7; 7 positions agree with TRBD2. V lost 2 bases and J lost 0; bases outside the gene matches: 4. The CDR3 has 15 residues. Germline lookup yields CDR1 KGHSH and CDR2 LQKENI. The CDR3 loop reads CASSPSPGGSYEQYF. The CDR3 nucleotides are TGTGCCAGCTCACCAAGCCCGGGAGGCTCCTACGAGCAGTACTTC.

The chain uses TRBV28 and TRBJ1-5, with 8 bases that match TRBD1. This CDR3 comprises 15 residues. Germline loops: CDR1 MDHEN, CDR2 SYDVKM. This chain's CDR3 is CASYPGTGSNQPQHF. Here the CDR3 DNA reads TGTGCGAGTTACCCCGGGACAGGTAGCAATCAGCCCCAGCATTTT.

The chain has TRBV6-5 and TRBJ2-1; D is perhaps TRBD2 (5 bases). Germline assignment: CDR1 MNHEY and CDR2 SVGAGI. This CDR3 has 15 amino acids. The V end lost 0 bases, the J end lost 7 bases, and 13 bases lay between the germline ends. CDR3 bases: TGTGCCAGCAGTTACTCGAGTAGGTCGGGAAATGAGCAGTTCTTC. Amino acid sequence: CASSYSSRSGNEQFF.